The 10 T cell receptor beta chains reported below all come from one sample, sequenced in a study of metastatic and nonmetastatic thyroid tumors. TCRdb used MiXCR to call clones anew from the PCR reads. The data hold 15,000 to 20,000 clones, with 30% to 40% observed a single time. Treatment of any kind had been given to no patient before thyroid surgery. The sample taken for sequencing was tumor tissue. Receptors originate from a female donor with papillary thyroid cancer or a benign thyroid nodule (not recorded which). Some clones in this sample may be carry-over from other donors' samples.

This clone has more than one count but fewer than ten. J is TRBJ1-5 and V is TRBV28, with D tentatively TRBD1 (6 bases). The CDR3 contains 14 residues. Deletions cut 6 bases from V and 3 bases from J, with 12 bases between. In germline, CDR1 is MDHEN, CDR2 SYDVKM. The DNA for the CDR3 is TGTGCCAGCAGGCCAGGGGCGGCCAATCAGCCCCAGCATTTT. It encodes CASRPGAANQPQHF.

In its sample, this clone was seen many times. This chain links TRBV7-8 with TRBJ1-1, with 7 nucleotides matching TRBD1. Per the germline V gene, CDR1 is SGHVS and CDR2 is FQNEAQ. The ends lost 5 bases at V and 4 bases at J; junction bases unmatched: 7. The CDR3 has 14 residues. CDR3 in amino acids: CASSPTGVSTEAFF. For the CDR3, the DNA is TGTGCCAGCAGCCCAACAGGGGTTAGCACTGAAGCTTTCTTT.

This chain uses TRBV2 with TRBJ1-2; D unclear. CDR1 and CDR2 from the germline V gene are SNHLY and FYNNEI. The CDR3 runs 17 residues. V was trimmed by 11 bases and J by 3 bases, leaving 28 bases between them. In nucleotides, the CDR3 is TGTGCCGATGAGACTGCTGGGCCGGGAAGATCTGACTATGGCTACACCTTC. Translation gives CADETAGPGRSDYGYTF. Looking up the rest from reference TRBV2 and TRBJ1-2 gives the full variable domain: EPEVTQTPSHQVTQMGQEVILRCVPISNHLYFYWYRQILGQKVEFLVSFYNNEISEKSEIFDDQFSVERPDGSNFTLKIRSTKLEDSAMYFCADETAGPGRSDYGYTFGSGTRLTVV.

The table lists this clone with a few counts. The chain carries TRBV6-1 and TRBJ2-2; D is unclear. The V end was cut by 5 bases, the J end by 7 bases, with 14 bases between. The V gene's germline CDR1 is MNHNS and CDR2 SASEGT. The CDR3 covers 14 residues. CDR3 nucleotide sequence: TGTGCCAGCAGTTCAACAAGCGTAGGCGGGGAGCTGTTTTTT. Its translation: CASSSTSVGGELFF.

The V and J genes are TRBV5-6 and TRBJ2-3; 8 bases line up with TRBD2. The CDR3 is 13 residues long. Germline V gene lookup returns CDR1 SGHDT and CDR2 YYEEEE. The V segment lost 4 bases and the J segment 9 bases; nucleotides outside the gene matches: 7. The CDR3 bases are TGTGCCAGCAGCAATCCCCAGCGGGGGACGCAGTATTTT. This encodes CASSNPQRGTQYF.

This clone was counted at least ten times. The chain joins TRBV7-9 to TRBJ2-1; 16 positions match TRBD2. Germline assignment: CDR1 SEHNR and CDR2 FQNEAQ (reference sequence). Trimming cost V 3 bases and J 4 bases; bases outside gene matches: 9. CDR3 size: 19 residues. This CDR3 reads CASSFLGTSGRGLYNEQFF. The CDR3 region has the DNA TGTGCCAGCAGCTTCCTCGGGACTAGCGGGAGGGGGCTTTACAATGAGCAGTTCTTC.

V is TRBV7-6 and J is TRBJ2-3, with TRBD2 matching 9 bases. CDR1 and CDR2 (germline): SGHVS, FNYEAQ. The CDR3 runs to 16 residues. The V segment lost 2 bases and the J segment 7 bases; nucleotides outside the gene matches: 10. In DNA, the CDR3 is TGTGCCAGCAGCTTAATTCTTAGCGGGGGCCCGTATACGCAGTATTTT. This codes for CASSLILSGGPYTQYF.

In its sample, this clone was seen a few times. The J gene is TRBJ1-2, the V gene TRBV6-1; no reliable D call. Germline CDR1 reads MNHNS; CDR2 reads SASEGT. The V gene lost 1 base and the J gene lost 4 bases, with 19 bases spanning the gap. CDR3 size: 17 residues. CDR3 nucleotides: TGTGCCAGCAGTGAAGGCCTCCTTCGATTTGGGGTCTATGGCTACACCTTC. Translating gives CASSEGLLRFGVYGYTF.

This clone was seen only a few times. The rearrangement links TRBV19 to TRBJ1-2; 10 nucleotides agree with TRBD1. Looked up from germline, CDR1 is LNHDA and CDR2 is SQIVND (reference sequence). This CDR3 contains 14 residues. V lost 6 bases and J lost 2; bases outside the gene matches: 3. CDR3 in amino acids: CASRPTGGNYGYTF. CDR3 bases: TGTGCCAGTAGACCGACAGGGGGCAACTATGGCTACACCTTC. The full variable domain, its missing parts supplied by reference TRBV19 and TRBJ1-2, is DGGITQSPKYLFRKEGQNVTLSCEQNLNHDAMYWYRQDPGQGLRLIYYSQIVNDFQKGDIAEGYSVSREKKESFPLTVTSAQKNPTAFYLCASRPTGGNYGYTFGSGTRLTVV.

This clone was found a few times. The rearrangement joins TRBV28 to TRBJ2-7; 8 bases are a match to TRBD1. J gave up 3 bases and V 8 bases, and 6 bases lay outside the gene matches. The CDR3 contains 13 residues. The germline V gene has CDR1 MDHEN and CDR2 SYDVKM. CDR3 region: CASWDRRRYEQYF. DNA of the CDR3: TGTGCCAGCTGGGACAGGAGGCGCTACGAGCAGTACTTC. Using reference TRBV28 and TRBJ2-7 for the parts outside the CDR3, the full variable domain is DVKVTQSSRYLVKRTGEKVFLECVQDMDHENMFWYRQDPGLGLRLIYFSYDVKMKEKGDIPEGYSVSREKKERFSLILESASTNQTSMYLCASWDRRRYEQYFGPGTRLTVT.